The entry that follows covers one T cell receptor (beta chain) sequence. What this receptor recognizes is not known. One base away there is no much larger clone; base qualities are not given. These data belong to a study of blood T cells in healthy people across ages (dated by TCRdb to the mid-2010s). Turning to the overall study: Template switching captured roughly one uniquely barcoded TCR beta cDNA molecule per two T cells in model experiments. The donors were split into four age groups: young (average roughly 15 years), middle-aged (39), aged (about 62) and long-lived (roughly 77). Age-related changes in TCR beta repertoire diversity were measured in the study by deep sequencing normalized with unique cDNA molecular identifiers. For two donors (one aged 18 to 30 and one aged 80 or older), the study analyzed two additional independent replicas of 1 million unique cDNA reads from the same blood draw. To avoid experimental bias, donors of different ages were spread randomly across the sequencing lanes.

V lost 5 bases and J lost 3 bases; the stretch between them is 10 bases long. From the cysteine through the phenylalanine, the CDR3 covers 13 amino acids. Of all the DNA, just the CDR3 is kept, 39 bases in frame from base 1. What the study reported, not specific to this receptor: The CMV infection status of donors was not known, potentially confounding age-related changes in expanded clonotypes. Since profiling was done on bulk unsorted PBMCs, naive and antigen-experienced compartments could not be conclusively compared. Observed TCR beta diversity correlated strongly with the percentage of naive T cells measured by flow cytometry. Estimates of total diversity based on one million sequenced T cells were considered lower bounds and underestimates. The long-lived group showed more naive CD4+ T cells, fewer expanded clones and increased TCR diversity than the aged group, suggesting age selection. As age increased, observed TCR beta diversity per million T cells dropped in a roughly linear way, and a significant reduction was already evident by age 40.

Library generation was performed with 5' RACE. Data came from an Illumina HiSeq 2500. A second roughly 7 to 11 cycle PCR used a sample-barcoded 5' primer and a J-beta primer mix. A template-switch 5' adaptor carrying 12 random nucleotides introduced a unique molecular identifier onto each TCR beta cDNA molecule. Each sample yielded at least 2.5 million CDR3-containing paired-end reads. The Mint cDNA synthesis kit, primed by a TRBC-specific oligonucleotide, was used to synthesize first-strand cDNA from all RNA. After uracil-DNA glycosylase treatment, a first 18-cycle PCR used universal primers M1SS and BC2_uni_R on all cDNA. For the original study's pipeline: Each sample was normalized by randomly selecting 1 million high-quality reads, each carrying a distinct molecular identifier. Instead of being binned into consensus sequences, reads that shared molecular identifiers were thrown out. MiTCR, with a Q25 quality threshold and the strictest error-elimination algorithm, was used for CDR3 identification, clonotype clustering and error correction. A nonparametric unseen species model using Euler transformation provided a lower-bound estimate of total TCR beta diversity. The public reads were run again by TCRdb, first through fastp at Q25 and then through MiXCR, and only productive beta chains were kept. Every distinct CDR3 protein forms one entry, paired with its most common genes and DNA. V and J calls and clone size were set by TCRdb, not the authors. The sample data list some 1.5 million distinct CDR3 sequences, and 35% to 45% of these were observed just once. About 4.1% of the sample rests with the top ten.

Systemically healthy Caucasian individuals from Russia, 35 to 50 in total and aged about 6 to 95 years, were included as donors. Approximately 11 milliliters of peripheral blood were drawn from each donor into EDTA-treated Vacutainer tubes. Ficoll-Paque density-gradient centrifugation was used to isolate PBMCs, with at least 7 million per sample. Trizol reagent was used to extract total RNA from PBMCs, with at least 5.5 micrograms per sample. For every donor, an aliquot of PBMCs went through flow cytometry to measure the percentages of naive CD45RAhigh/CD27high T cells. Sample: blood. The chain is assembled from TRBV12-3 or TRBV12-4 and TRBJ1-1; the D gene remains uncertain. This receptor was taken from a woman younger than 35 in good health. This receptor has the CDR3 CASSGAQHTEAFF. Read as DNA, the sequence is TGTGCCAGCAGTGGAGCGCAACACACTGAAGCTTTCTTT.